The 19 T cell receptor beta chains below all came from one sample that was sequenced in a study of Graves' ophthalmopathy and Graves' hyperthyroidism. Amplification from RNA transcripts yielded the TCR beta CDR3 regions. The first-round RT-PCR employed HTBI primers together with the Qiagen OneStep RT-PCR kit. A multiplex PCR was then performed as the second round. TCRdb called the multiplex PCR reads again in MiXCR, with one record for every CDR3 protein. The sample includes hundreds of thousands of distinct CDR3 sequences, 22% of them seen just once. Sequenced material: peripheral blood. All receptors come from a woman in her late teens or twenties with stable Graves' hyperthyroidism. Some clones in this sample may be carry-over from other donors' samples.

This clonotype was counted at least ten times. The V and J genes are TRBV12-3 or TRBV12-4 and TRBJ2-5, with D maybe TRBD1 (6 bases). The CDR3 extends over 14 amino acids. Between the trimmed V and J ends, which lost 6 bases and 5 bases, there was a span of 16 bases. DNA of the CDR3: TGTGCCAGCAGCCAACAGGGTCTGGAGGAGACCCAGTACTTC. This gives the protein CASSQQGLEETQYF.

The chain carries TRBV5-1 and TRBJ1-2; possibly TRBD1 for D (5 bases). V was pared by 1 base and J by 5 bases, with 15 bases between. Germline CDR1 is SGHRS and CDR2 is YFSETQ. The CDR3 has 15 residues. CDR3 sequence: CASSLTLAGMYGYTF. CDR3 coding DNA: TGCGCCAGCAGCTTGACGTTGGCAGGGATGTATGGCTACACCTTC.

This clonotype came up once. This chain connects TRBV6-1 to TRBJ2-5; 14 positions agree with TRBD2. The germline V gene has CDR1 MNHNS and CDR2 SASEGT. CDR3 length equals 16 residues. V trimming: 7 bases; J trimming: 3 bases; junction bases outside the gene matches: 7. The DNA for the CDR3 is TGTGCCAGCACTCGGACTAGCGGGGGGTTAAAAGAGACCCAGTACTTC. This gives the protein CASTRTSGGLKETQYF.

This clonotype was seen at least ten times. The CDR3 DNA reads as TGTGCTAGTGGTTTGGTACTGAGGGGCCTACGACCGAAGTACGAGCAGTACTTC. Translation: CASGLVLRGLRPKYEQYF. This chain joins TRBV12-5 and TRBJ2-7; D is perhaps TRBD1 or TRBD2 (5 bases each). Germline CDR1 and CDR2: LGHNT and FRNRAP. The CDR3 totals 18 residues. Between the trimmed V and J ends, which lost 0 bases and 4 bases, there was a span of 22 bases.

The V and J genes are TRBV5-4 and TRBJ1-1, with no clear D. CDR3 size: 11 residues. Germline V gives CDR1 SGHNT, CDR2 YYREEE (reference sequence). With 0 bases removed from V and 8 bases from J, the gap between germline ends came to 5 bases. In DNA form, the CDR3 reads TGTGCCAGCAGCTTGGTAGTCGAAGCTTTCTTT. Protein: CASSLVVEAFF.

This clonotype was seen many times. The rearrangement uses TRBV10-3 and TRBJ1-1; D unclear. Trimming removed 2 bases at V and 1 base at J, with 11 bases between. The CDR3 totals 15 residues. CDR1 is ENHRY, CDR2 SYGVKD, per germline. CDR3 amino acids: CAISEHGEGNTEAFF. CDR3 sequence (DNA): TGTGCCATCAGTGAGCACGGGGAGGGGAACACTGAAGCTTTCTTT.

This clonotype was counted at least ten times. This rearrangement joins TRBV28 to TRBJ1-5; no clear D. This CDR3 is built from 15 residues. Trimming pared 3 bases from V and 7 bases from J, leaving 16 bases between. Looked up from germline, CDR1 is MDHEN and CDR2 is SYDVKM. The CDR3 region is CASSLGGIDGQPQHF. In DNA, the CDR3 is TGTGCCAGCAGTTTGGGAGGTATTGACGGGCAGCCCCAGCATTTT.

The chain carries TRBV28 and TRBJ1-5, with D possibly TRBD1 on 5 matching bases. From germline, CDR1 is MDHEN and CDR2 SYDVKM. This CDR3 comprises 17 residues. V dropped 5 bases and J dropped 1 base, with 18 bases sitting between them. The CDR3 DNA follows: TGTGCCAGCAGTCCCAACTGGGGGGGTAACAGCAATCAGCCCCAGCATTTT. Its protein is CASSPNWGGNSNQPQHF. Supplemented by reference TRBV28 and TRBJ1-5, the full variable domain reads DVKVTQSSRYLVKRTGEKVFLECVQDMDHENMFWYRQDPGLGLRLIYFSYDVKMKEKGDIPEGYSVSREKKERFSLILESASTNQTSMYLCASSPNWGGNSNQPQHFGDGTRLSIL.

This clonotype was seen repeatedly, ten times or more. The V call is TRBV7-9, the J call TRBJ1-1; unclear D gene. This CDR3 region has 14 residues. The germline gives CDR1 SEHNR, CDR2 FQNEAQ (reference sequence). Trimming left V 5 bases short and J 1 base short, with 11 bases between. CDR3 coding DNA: TGTGCCAGCAGCCCTCTGACCAGGAACACTGAAGCTTTCTTT. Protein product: CASSPLTRNTEAFF. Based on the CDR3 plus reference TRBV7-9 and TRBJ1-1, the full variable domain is DTGVSQNPRHKITKRGQNVTFRCDPISEHNRLYWYRQTLGQGPEFLTYFQNEAQLEKSRLLSDRFSAERPKGSFSTLEIQRTEQGDSAMYLCASSPLTRNTEAFFGQGTRLTVV.

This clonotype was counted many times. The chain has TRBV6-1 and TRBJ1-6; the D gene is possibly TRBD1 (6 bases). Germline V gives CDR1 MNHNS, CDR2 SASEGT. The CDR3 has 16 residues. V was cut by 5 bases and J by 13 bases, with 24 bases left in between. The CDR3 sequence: CASSRDLIQGITPLHF. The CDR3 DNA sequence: TGTGCCAGCAGTCGTGATCTTATACAGGGTATAACCCCCCTCCACTTT.

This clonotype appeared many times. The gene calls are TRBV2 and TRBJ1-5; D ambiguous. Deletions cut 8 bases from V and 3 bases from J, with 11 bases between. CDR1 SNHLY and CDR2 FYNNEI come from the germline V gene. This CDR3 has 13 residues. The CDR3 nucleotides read TGTGCCAGCTCCTCCCCATACAATCAGCCCCAGCATTTT. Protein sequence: CASSSPYNQPQHF.

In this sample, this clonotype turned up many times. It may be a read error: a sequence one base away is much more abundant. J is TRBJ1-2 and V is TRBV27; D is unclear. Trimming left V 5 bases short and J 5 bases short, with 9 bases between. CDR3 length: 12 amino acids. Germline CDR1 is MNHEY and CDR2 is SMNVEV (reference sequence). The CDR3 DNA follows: TGTGCCAGCAGTGTCGCCGGGTATGGCTACACCTTC. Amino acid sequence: CASSVAGYGYTF.

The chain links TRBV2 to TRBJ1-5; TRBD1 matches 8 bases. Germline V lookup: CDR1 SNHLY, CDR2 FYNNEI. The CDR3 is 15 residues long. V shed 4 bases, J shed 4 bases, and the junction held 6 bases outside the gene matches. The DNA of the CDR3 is TGTGCCAGCAGTGCGGAACAGGGGGAAAATCAGCCCCAGCATTTT. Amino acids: CASSAEQGENQPQHF.

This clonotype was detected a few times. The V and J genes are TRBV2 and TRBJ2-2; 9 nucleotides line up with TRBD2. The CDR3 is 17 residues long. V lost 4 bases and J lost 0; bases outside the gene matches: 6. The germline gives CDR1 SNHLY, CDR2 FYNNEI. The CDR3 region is CASSVVSGGANTGELFF. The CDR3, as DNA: TGTGCCAGCAGTGTAGTTAGCGGGGGAGCGAACACCGGGGAGCTGTTTTTT.

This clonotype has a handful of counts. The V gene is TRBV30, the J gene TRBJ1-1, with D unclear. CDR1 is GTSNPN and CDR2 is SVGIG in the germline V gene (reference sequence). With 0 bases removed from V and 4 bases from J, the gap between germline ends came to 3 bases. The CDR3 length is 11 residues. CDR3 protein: CAWSVSTEAFF. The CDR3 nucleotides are TGTGCCTGGAGTGTTAGCACTGAAGCTTTCTTT.

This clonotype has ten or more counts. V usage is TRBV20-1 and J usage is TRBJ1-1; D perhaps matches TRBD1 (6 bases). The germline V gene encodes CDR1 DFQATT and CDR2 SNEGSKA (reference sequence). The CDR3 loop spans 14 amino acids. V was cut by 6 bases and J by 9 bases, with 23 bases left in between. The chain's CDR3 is CSAKGGGPFLQAFF. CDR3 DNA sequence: TGCAGTGCCAAGGGGGGGGGCCCGTTCCTCCAAGCTTTCTTT.

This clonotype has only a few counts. The CDR3 DNA reads as TGTGCCAGCAGTTACCCAGGGGGCTTCACTGAAGCTTTCTTT. This codes for CASSYPGGFTEAFF. This rearrangement joins TRBV6-5 to TRBJ1-1; 8 bases map to TRBD1. CDR1 and CDR2 (germline): MNHEY, SVGAGI. This CDR3 is built from 14 residues. V lost 2 bases, J lost 4 bases, and 3 bases stayed unmatched.

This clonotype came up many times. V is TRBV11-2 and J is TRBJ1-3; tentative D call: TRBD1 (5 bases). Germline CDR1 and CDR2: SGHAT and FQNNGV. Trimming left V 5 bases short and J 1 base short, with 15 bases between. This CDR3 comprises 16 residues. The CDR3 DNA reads TGTGCCAGCAGCGCCCAACCAGGGTCTTCTGGAAACACCATATATTTT. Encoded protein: CASSAQPGSSGNTIYF. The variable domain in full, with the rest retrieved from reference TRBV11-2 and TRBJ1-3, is EAGVAQSPRYKIIEKRQSVAFWCNPISGHATLYWYQQILGQGPKLLIQFQNNGVVDDSQLPKDRFSAERLKGVDSTLKIQPAKLEDSAVYLCASSAQPGSSGNTIYFGEGSWLTVV.

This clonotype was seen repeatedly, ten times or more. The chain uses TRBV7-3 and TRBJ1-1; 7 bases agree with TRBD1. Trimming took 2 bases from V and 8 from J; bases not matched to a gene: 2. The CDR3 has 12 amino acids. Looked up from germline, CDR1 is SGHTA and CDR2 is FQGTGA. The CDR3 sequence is CASSLGTEEAFF. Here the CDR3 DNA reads TGTGCCAGCAGCTTAGGGACAGAAGAAGCTTTCTTT. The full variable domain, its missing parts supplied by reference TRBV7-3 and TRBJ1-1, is GAGVSQTPSNKVTEKGKYVELRCDPISGHTALYWYRQSLGQGPEFLIYFQGTGAADDSGLPNDRFFAVRPEGSVSTLKIQRTERGDSAVYLCASSLGTEEAFFGQGTRLTVV.